The sequence of this T cell receptor beta chain was determined in a study of blood T cell repertoires in COVID-19. Method: immunoSEQ multiplex PCR; TCRdb's copy keeps in-frame clones and lacks some. The profile shows about 270,000 clones, about nine tenths of them singletons. The germline gives CDR1 LNHDA, CDR2 SQIVND (reference sequence). The CDR3 runs to 16 residues. The V segment lost 6 bases and the J segment 6 bases; nucleotides outside the gene matches: 11. The V and J genes are TRBV19 and TRBJ2-3; 11 bases are shared with TRBD1. Sequencing input: peripheral blood. The sequence derives from a person aged 18 to 35 with COVID-19, enrolled during active disease. The CDR3 loop is CASSPGLGQGVDTQYF. The CDR3 bases are TGTGCCAGTAGCCCAGGACTGGGACAGGGGGTCGATACGCAGTATTTT.